Listed below are T cell receptor beta chains from one sample, sequenced in a study of T-cell memory formation after mild COVID-19. From the 5' RACE reads, TCRdb called clonotypes with MiXCR, one entry per CDR3 protein. The repertoire includes 100,000 to 150,000 distinct CDR3 sequences, around 15% of them detected once, and 4% to 6% sits in the top ten. Sequencing input: PBMCs or a T cell subset sorted from them (not recorded which). The receptors originated from a man between 18 and 29 years old who had mild COVID-19 (a few samples of this study predate the infection). Cell type and time point are not known. Both conserved end residues are part of each CDR3. The D gene is left open where the match is weak. Clone size, where shown, is once, few, many, or a class for clones that have expanded.

d_gene	j_gene	abundance	v_gene	CDR3aa	CDR3nt
.	TRBJ2-5	.	TRBV4-2	CASSPIGQGKEETQYF	TGTGCCAGCAGCCCGATAGGTCAGGGTAAAGAAGAGACCCAGTACTTC
.	TRBJ2-2	.	TRBV9	CASSVVGRMEAGELFF	TGTGCCAGCAGCGTAGTCGGCCGGATGGAGGCCGGGGAGCTGTTTTTT
TRBD1	TRBJ2-5	few	TRBV7-2	CASSPRGPTQETQYF	TGTGCCAGCAGCCCCAGGGGGCCGACTCAAGAGACCCAGTACTTC
.	TRBJ2-5	many	TRBV11-2	CASSLGRQIGTQYF	TGTGCCAGCAGCTTAGGAAGGCAGATCGGGACCCAGTACTTC
TRBD1	TRBJ1-1	.	TRBV7-3	CASSQGQGEAFF	TGTGCCAGCAGCCAGGGACAGGGTGAAGCTTTCTTT
TRBD2	TRBJ2-1	.	TRBV12-3/TRBV12-4	CASSRTSDEQFF	TGTGCCAGCAGCCGGACTAGCGATGAGCAGTTCTTC
.	TRBJ2-5	few	TRBV2	CASSLTASYQETQYF	TGTGCCAGCAGTTTGACAGCATCGTACCAAGAGACCCAGTACTTC
.	TRBJ1-2	.	TRBV27	CASSQDTRVYGYTF	TGTGCCAGCAGTCAAGATACGAGGGTATACGGCTACACCTTC
.	TRBJ2-1	.	TRBV7-3	CASSAPAGGSVEQFF	TGTGCCAGCAGCGCCCCAGCGGGTGGCTCTGTTGAGCAGTTCTTC
.	TRBJ2-7	.	TRBV20-1	CSASTGPPEQYF	TGCAGTGCTAGCACAGGTCCTCCCGAGCAGTACTTC
.	TRBJ1-5	.	TRBV21-1	CASRNRDDRPSLPQHF	TGTGCCAGCCGAAATCGGGATGACAGGCCCTCCTTGCCCCAGCATTTT
.	TRBJ1-6	few	TRBV4-1	CASSPQALNSPLHF	TGCGCCAGCAGCCCCCAGGCCCTAAATTCACCCCTCCACTTT
.	TRBJ1-1	.	TRBV18	CASSPFRGVDTEAFF	TGTGCCAGCTCACCGTTCCGGGGGGTGGACACTGAAGCTTTCTTT
.	TRBJ2-7	.	TRBV4-2	CASSQDVETGEQYF	TGTGCCAGCAGCCAAGATGTGGAAACGGGCGAGCAGTACTTC
TRBD1	TRBJ2-1	.	TRBV7-2	CASSPPGQGAHNEQFF	TGTGCCAGCAGCCCGCCGGGACAGGGGGCCCACAATGAGCAGTTCTTC
TRBD1	TRBJ1-2	few	TRBV12-3/TRBV12-4	CASTFGTGGYTF	TGTGCCAGCACCTTCGGGACAGGGGGCTACACCTTC
TRBD1	TRBJ2-4	few	TRBV4-3	CASSQGFDRGQYF	TGCGCCAGCAGCCAAGGATTTGACAGGGGGCAGTACTTC
.	TRBJ1-6	.	TRBV4-1	CASSQVFAGRVSPLHF	TGCGCCAGCAGCCAAGTATTCGCGGGCAGGGTATCACCCCTCCACTTT
.	TRBJ2-3	.	TRBV3-1	CASRRQSTDTQYF	TGTGCCAGCAGGCGACAGAGCACAGATACGCAGTATTTT
.	TRBJ2-2	few	TRBV4-1	CASEDTGELFF	TGCGCCAGCGAGGACACCGGGGAGCTGTTTTTT
TRBD1	TRBJ1-1	many	TRBV5-1	CASSLGDRGQAFF	TGCGCCAGCAGCTTGGGGGACAGGGGGCAAGCTTTCTTT
TRBD1	TRBJ1-1	few	TRBV6-5	CASITWGQGTEAFF	TGTGCCAGCATCACGTGGGGACAGGGAACTGAAGCTTTCTTT
.	TRBJ2-6	few	TRBV29-1	CSVERVTGANVLTF	TGCAGCGTTGAAAGAGTAACTGGGGCCAACGTCCTGACTTTC
.	TRBJ1-1	many	TRBV20-1	CSAGDTPEAFF	TGCAGTGCTGGAGACACCCCTGAAGCTTTCTTT
TRBD1	TRBJ1-3	many	TRBV7-2	CASSPTGAGNTIYF	TGTGCCAGCAGCCCGACAGGGGCAGGAAACACCATATATTTT
.	TRBJ1-6	.	TRBV7-2	CASSLDWRDSPLHF	TGTGCCAGCAGCTTAGATTGGAGAGATTCACCCCTCCACTTT
.	TRBJ2-6	few	TRBV11-2	CASSPRRLNDRPNSGANVLTF	TGTGCCAGCTCGCCTAGGAGGCTGAACGACCGCCCTAACTCTGGGGCCAACGTCCTGACTTTC